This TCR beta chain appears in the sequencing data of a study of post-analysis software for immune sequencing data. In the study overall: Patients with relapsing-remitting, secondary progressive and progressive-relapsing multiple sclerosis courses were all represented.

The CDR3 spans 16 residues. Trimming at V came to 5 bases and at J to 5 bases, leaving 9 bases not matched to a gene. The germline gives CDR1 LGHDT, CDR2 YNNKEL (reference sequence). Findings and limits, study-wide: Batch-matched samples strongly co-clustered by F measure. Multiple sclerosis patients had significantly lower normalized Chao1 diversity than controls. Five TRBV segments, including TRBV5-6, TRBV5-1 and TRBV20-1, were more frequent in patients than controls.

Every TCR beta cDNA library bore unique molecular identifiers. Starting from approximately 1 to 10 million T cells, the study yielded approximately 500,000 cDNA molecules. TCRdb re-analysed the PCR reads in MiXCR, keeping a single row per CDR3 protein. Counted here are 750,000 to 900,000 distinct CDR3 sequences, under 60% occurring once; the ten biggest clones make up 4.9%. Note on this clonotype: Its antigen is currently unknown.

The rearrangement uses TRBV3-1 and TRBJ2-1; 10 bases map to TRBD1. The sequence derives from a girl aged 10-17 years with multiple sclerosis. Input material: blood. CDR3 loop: CASSTRPGQGNNEQFF. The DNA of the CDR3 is TGTGCCAGCAGCACCCGCCCGGGACAGGGGAACAATGAGCAGTTCTTC.